Each of the 32 T cell receptor beta chains below was sequenced from the same sample in a study of chemoradiotherapy in HPV16-positive cancers. Sequenced by immunoSEQ multiplex PCR; TCRdb stores in-frame clones only, minus some. The sample lists 4,500 to 7,000 clones; about 79% were seen once. This material was acquired from a patient who underwent chemoradiotherapy. The receptors derive from a human donor with HPV-associated anogenital cancer.

This clone was detected only a few times. The rearrangement uses TRBV6-1 and TRBJ1-1; TRBD1 matches 7 bases. After removal of 6 bases from V and 0 bases from J, the junction contained 4 bases not matched to a gene. Germline CDR1 and CDR2: MNHNS and SASEGT. The CDR3 is 14 amino acids. DNA for the CDR3: TGTGCCAGCAGCCGACAGGGCTTGAACACTGAAGCTTTCTTT. This sequence encodes CASSRQGLNTEAFF.

The count of this clone is one. The chain combines TRBV7-9 with TRBJ2-7; possibly TRBD2 for D (7 bases). The CDR3 consists of 13 residues. Trimming removed 5 bases from V and 3 bases from J, with 11 bases in between. The germline CDR1 and CDR2 sequences are SEHNR and FQNEAQ (reference sequence). The CDR3 DNA is TGTGCCAGCAGCCTAAGGGGGGGCTACGAGCAGTACTTC. This codes for CASSLRGGYEQYF. The whole variable domain, remainder taken from reference TRBV7-9 and TRBJ2-7, is DTGVSQNPRHKITKRGQNVTFRCDPISEHNRLYWYRQTLGQGPEFLTYFQNEAQLEKSRLLSDRFSAERPKGSFSTLEIQRTEQGDSAMYLCASSLRGGYEQYFGPGTRLTVT.

The chain joins TRBV5-6 to TRBJ2-3, with TRBD2 identical over 15 bases. CDR1 SGHDT and CDR2 YYEEEE come from the germline V gene. With 4 bases clipped from V and 5 bases from J, the junction kept 11 bases outside the gene matches. The CDR3 totals 18 residues. DNA of the CDR3: TGTGCCAGCAGCCTAGGGACTAGCGGGAGGCGGGTTAGAGATACGCAGTATTTT. Translated, it gives CASSLGTSGRRVRDTQYF.

V and J are TRBV7-3 and TRBJ2-1; 7 bases line up with TRBD2. The length of the CDR3 is 15 residues. J lost 3 bases, V lost 5 bases, and 7 bases had no gene match. CDR1 and CDR2 from the germline V gene are SGHTA and FQGTGA. Written as DNA, the CDR3 is TGTGCCAGCAGCCTCCGGGCTAGCGGCTACAATGAGCAGTTCTTC. Translating it yields CASSLRASGYNEQFF.

The V call is TRBV9, the J call TRBJ2-3, with 11 bases matching TRBD2. V dropped 3 bases and J dropped 2; count of bases not matched to a gene: 2. Germline CDR1 reads SGDLS; CDR2 reads YYNGEE. The CDR3 has 15 residues. Written as DNA, the CDR3 is TGTGCCAGCAGCGCGGGACTAGCGGCCACAGATACGCAGTATTTT. It specifies CASSAGLAATDTQYF.

The CDR3 protein is CASSSHNEQFF. For the CDR3, the DNA is TGTGCCAGCAGTTCTCACAATGAGCAGTTCTTC. V usage is TRBV27 and J usage is TRBJ2-1; no clear D gene. Per the germline V gene, CDR1 is MNHEY and CDR2 is SMNVEV (reference sequence). Deletions cut 4 bases from V and 5 bases from J, with 3 bases between. The CDR3 totals 11 residues.

The chain couples TRBV19 to TRBJ1-1; D perhaps matches TRBD1 (6 bases). The V gene lost 6 bases and the J gene lost 1 base, with 15 bases spanning the gap. From germline, CDR1 is LNHDA and CDR2 SQIVND (reference sequence). This CDR3 spans 15 amino acids. CDR3 sequence reads: CASRPQGPQNTEAFF. The CDR3 nucleotides read TGTGCCAGTAGACCACAGGGACCGCAGAACACTGAAGCTTTCTTT.

The chain joins TRBV7-8 to TRBJ2-7, with D uncertain. There are 16 residues in the CDR3. Germline V lookup: CDR1 SGHVS, CDR2 FQNEAQ. The V gene lost 0 bases and the J gene lost 1 base, with 13 bases spanning the gap. The CDR3 spells CASSLASSRNSYEQYF. CDR3 bases: TGTGCCAGCAGCTTAGCGTCTAGTAGAAATTCCTACGAGCAGTACTTC. The whole variable domain, remainder taken from reference TRBV7-8 and TRBJ2-7, is GAGVSQSPRYKVAKRGQDVALRCDPISGHVSLFWYQQALGQGPEFLTYFQNEAQLDKSGLPSDRFFAERPEGSVSTLKIQRTQQEDSAVYLCASSLASSRNSYEQYFGPGTRLTVT.

This clone was seen a handful of times. V usage is TRBV30 and J usage is TRBJ1-2; D possibly corresponds to TRBD1 (6 bases). The CDR3 runs to 15 residues. CDR1 and CDR2 (germline): GTSNPN, SVGIG (reference sequence). Trimming took off 2 bases at V and 4 bases at J, with 17 bases between the two ends. This chain's CDR3 is CAWSQGGGLAYGYTF. The CDR3 region has the DNA TGTGCCTGGAGTCAGGGCGGGGGCCTTGCCTATGGCTACACCTTC.

This sequence joins TRBV7-9 and TRBJ1-1; 8 nucleotides match TRBD1. From germline, CDR1 is SEHNR and CDR2 FQNEAQ (reference sequence). This CDR3 region has 16 residues. J gave up 4 bases and V 3 bases, and 10 bases lay outside the gene matches. CDR3 region: CASSLQGAILTTEAFF. DNA of the CDR3: TGTGCCAGCAGCTTGCAGGGGGCGATCCTCACCACTGAAGCTTTCTTT.

V and J are TRBV7-8 and TRBJ2-7; D call uncertain. CDR1 and CDR2 from the germline V gene are SGHVS and FQNEAQ. The CDR3 is made up of 14 amino acids. Trimming took off 3 bases at V and 3 bases at J, with 12 bases between the two ends. CDR3 DNA: TGTGCCAGCAGCTTTGATAGAGACAACTACGAGCAGTACTTC. Its translation is CASSFDRDNYEQYF.

The gene calls are TRBV28 and TRBJ1-2, with a possible D match to TRBD1 (6 bases). The CDR3 is 13 residues long. Between the trimmed V and J ends, which lost 8 bases and 2 bases, there was a span of 12 bases. Germline assignment: CDR1 MDHEN and CDR2 SYDVKM. The CDR3 nucleotides are TGTGCCAGCGAAGCCGGGGGCAACTATGGCTACACCTTC. It yields the protein CASEAGGNYGYTF.

This clone was found once. V and J are TRBV19 and TRBJ1-5; 10 bases agree with TRBD1. The germline V gene encodes CDR1 LNHDA and CDR2 SQIVND (reference sequence). V shed 6 bases and J 4 bases; nucleotides not matched to a gene: 6. The length of the CDR3 is 15 residues. The CDR3 DNA sequence: TGTGCCAGTAGCCCGGACAGGGGGACGAATCAGCCCCAGCATTTT. It is translated as CASSPDRGTNQPQHF.

This chain connects TRBV5-1 to TRBJ2-5, with a weak D call TRBD2 (5 bases). Germline lookup yields CDR1 SGHRS and CDR2 YFSETQ. The CDR3 is 14 residues long. V shed 4 bases and J shed 1 base, with 11 bases lying between them. The CDR3 coding sequence is TGCGCCAGCAGCGCTGCGGGTCTCCAAGAGACCCAGTACTTC. Amino acids: CASSAAGLQETQYF.

The V call is TRBV5-1, the J call TRBJ2-2; 11 bases align to TRBD2. Per germline, CDR1 SGHRS and CDR2 YFSETQ. The V gene end was trimmed by 0 bases and the J gene end by 12 bases; junction bases not matched to a gene: 4. The CDR3 covers 14 residues. The CDR3 is CASSLVAGGGKLFF. The CDR3 DNA reads TGCGCCAGCAGCTTGGTAGCGGGAGGGGGAAAGCTGTTTTTT. The whole variable domain, remainder taken from reference TRBV5-1 and TRBJ2-2, is KAGVTQTPRYLIKTRGQQVTLSCSPISGHRSVSWYQQTPGQGLQFLFEYFSETQRNKGNFPGRFSGRQFSNSRSEMNVSTLELGDSALYLCASSLVAGGGKLFFGEGSRLTVL.

This chain uses TRBV11-3 with TRBJ1-1, with 10 bases aligning to TRBD1. The CDR3 is 18 residues long. J gave up 2 bases and V 3 bases, and 12 bases lay outside the gene matches. The germline V gene encodes CDR1 SGHNT and CDR2 YENEEA. The CDR3 is CASSFRTGGPILNTEAFF. The CDR3 nucleotides read TGTGCCAGCAGCTTCAGGACAGGGGGTCCAATTTTAAACACTGAAGCTTTCTTT.

The chain combines TRBV5-8 with TRBJ2-2; D is unclear. V shed 4 bases and J shed 1 base, with 14 bases lying between them. Looked up from germline, CDR1 is SGHTS and CDR2 is YDEGEE. CDR3 length: 16 residues. The CDR3 sequence is CASSPGIAWNTGELFF. In DNA, the CDR3 is TGTGCCAGCAGCCCCGGCATAGCCTGGAACACCGGGGAGCTGTTTTTT.

This clone showed up just a few times. The chain combines TRBV5-1 with TRBJ1-4; D not resolved. The CDR3 length is 18 residues. V was pared by 1 base and J by 0 bases, with 16 bases between. Per germline, CDR1 SGHRS and CDR2 YFSETQ. For the CDR3, the DNA is TGCGCCAGCAGCTTGAACGGGAGAAATTATGCAACTAATGAAAAACTGTTTTTT. Translating gives CASSLNGRNYATNEKLFF. The variable domain in full, completed from reference TRBV5-1 and TRBJ1-4, reads KAGVTQTPRYLIKTRGQQVTLSCSPISGHRSVSWYQQTPGQGLQFLFEYFSETQRNKGNFPGRFSGRQFSNSRSEMNVSTLELGDSALYLCASSLNGRNYATNEKLFFGSGTQLSVL.

This clone was observed a few times. The CDR3 coding sequence is TGTGCCAGCAGAGACGCGAGCTCTGGGGCCAACGTCCTGACTTTC. Translated: CASRDASSGANVLTF. This chain uses TRBV27 with TRBJ2-6; no clear D. CDR3 length: 15 amino acids. The V gene lost 6 bases and the J gene lost 0 bases, with 9 bases spanning the gap. Germline CDR1 MNHEY, CDR2 SMNVEV (reference sequence).

The chain combines TRBV7-2 with TRBJ1-2; D remains unclear. Germline V gene lookup returns CDR1 SGHTA and CDR2 FQGNSA. V was pared by 5 bases and J by 6 bases, with 16 bases between. This CDR3 has 14 amino acids. The CDR3 coding sequence is TGTGCCAGCAGCATGCGTGGGCGTTACAATGGCTACACCTTC. Protein sequence: CASSMRGRYNGYTF.

This clone was seen only once. The V gene is TRBV6-5, the J gene TRBJ1-4, with D unresolved. This CDR3 has 15 amino acids. V shed 6 bases and J shed 0 bases, with 11 bases lying between them. Germline CDR1 and CDR2: MNHEY and SVGAGI. In DNA form, the CDR3 reads TGTGCCAGCAGATCCCATGGTGCAACTAATGAAAAACTGTTTTTT. It translates to CASRSHGATNEKLFF.

J is TRBJ1-4 and V is TRBV7-9; possibly TRBD1 for D (6 bases). The germline gives CDR1 SEHNR, CDR2 FQNEAQ (reference sequence). The length of the CDR3 is 14 residues. V shed 7 bases and J shed 7 bases, with 16 bases lying between them. The CDR3 reads CASNSQGRGEKLFF. Written as DNA, the CDR3 is TGTGCCAGCAACTCCCAGGGGCGAGGTGAAAAACTGTTTTTT.

This clone was observed once. The DNA for the CDR3 is TGTGCCAGCGGCACGGGACGTGGCTACACCTTC. It encodes CASGTGRGYTF. The chain links TRBV11-3 to TRBJ1-2; TRBD1 is a possible D gene (5 bases). With 8 bases removed from V and 7 bases from J, the gap between germline ends came to 11 bases. This CDR3 contains 11 residues. Looked up from germline, CDR1 is SGHNT and CDR2 is YENEEA. Combining the CDR3 with reference TRBV11-3 and TRBJ1-2 gives the whole variable domain EAGVVQSPRYKIIEKKQPVAFWCNPISGHNTLYWYLQNLGQGPELLIRYENEEAVDDSQLPKDRFSAERLKGVDSTLKIQPAELGDSAVYLCASGTGRGYTFGSGTRLTVV.

This clone was picked up a small number of times. The J gene is TRBJ2-2, the V gene TRBV9; possible D gene TRBD1, 5 bases. Deletions cut 4 bases from V and 1 base from J, with 11 bases between. The germline CDR1 and CDR2 sequences are SGDLS and YYNGEE. The CDR3 is 15 amino acids. CDR3 sequence reads: CASSRRQRNTGELFF. The CDR3 DNA reads TGTGCCAGCAGCCGACGACAGAGGAACACCGGGGAGCTGTTTTTT.

The V gene is TRBV27, the J gene TRBJ2-1; D might be TRBD1 or TRBD2, each matching 5 bases. This CDR3 has 12 residues. Trimming took 5 bases from V and 10 from J, leaving 12 bases between them. In germline, CDR1 is MNHEY, CDR2 SMNVEV (reference sequence). CDR3 DNA sequence: TGTGCCAGCAGTCCCCAGGGAGACGAGCAGTTCTTC. Protein: CASSPQGDEQFF.

The chain recombines TRBV11-3 with TRBJ2-5; D may be TRBD1 (6 bases). V was trimmed by 2 bases and J by 2 bases, leaving 12 bases between them. The germline CDR1 and CDR2 sequences are SGHNT and YENEEA. CDR3 length: 15 amino acids. CDR3 nucleotides: TGTGCCAGCAGCTTAAGGATGGGGGCGCAAGAGACCCAGTACTTC. This gives the protein CASSLRMGAQETQYF.

There are a few counts of this clone. The J gene is TRBJ1-4, the V gene TRBV2; D remains ambiguous. The germline gives CDR1 SNHLY, CDR2 FYNNEI. This CDR3 has 15 residues. Trimming left V 2 bases short and J 7 bases short, with 14 bases between. CDR3 nucleotide sequence: TGTGCCAGCAGTGAATCCGGAGCGTTAACTGAAAAACTGTTTTTT. Translating gives CASSESGALTEKLFF.

The chain carries TRBV9 and TRBJ1-6; 8 bases are shared with TRBD1. Germline V gene sequence: CDR1 SGDLS, CDR2 YYNGEE. This CDR3 comprises 15 residues. V trimming: 4 bases; J trimming: 7 bases; junction bases outside the gene matches: 7. The CDR3 coding sequence is TGTGCCAGCAGCATCCGGGACAGGCAGAATTCACCCCTCCACTTT. Translated: CASSIRDRQNSPLHF.

V gene TRBV19 combines with J gene TRBJ1-6, with 7 nucleotides matching TRBD1. V lost 8 bases to trimming and J lost 6 bases; unmatched junction nucleotides: 10. CDR3 length: 15 amino acids. Germline lookup yields CDR1 LNHDA and CDR2 SQIVND (reference sequence). The CDR3 DNA follows: TGTGCCAGTCAGAGGGAGGGGACAGTTAATTCACCCCTCCACTTT. Translation gives CASQREGTVNSPLHF.

The rearrangement links TRBV2 to TRBJ1-1; D ambiguous. The CDR3 length is 12 residues. Trimming removed 4 bases from V and 0 bases from J, with 3 bases in between. Germline V CDR1 and CDR2: SNHLY, FYNNEI. The CDR3 loop reads CASSGLNTEAFF. In DNA, the CDR3 is TGTGCCAGCAGTGGCTTGAACACTGAAGCTTTCTTT.

The chain recombines TRBV2 with TRBJ2-1, with 10 nucleotides matching TRBD2. J gave up 7 bases and V 4 bases, and 7 bases lay outside the gene matches. There are 15 residues in the CDR3. Germline V gene sequence: CDR1 SNHLY, CDR2 FYNNEI. The CDR3 nucleotides read TGTGCCAGCAGTGTCCTAGCGGGAGTTATTAATGAGCAGTTCTTC. This sequence encodes CASSVLAGVINEQFF.

The chain is built from TRBV7-7 and TRBJ2-7; D could derive from TRBD1 or TRBD2 (7 bases each). The germline V gene encodes CDR1 SSHAT and CDR2 FNYEAQ (reference sequence). The CDR3 loop spans 13 amino acids. The CDR3 DNA reads as TGTGCTAGCAGGGGGGGGTTGTTCTACGAGCAGTACGTC. Amino acids: CASRGGLFYEQYV.